Detailed here is one T cell receptor beta chain. Its specificity is unknown. The protocol was immunoSEQ multiplex PCR, while the TCRdb copy is restricted to in-frame clones and leaves out a portion. The table shows about 27,000 clones, with about 70% occurring only once. This entry belongs to a study of a mutant IDH1 vaccine in newly diagnosed glioma. Time point noted: week 35, safety follow-up. The investigators gave 300 ug of mutant IDH1 20-mer peptide in each vaccine dose, together with topical imiquimod. Weeks 1, 3, 5, 7, 11, 15, 19 and 23 were when patients received their eight vaccinations. The study enrolled donors with new WHO grade 3 or 4 IDH1-mutant, ATRX-lost astrocytomas. The specimen was PBMCs, collected from a glioma patient whose treatment included an IDH1 peptide vaccine. The receptor's source is a man aged 45 to 65 with glioma.

CDR3 in amino acids: CASSPGLAGAEQYF. The CDR3 coding sequence is TGTGCCAGCTCACCGGGACTAGCGGGAGCAGAGCAGTATTTT. The chain has TRBV14 and TRBJ2-3; 14 bases align to TRBD2. The J segment lost 11 bases and the V segment lost 8 bases, leaving 9 bases of the junction unmatched. The germline V gene encodes CDR1 SGHDN and CDR2 FVKESK. The CDR3 is made up of 14 amino acids.